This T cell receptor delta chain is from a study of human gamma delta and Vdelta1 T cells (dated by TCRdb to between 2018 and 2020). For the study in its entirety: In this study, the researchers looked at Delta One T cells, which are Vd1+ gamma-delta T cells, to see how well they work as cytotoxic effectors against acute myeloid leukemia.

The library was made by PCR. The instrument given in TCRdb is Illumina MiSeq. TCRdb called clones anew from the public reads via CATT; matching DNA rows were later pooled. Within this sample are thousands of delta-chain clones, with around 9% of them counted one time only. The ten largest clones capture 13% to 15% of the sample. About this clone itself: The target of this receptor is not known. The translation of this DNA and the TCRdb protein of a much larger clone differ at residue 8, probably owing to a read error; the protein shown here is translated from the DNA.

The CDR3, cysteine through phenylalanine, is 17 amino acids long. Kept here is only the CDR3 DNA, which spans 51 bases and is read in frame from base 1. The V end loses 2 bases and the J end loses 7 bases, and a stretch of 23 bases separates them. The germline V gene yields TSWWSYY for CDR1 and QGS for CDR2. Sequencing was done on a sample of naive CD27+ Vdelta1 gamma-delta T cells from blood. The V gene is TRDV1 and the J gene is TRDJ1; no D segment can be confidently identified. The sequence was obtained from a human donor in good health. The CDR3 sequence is CALGERAASVGLGKLIF. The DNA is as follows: TGTGCTCTTGGGGAAAGGGCCGCCTCCGTCGGGCTCGGTAAACTCATCTTT.